These 21 T cell receptor beta chains were sequenced from one sample in a study of blood T cell repertoires in COVID-19. Here immunoSEQ multiplex PCR was the method, and the copy in TCRdb shows in-frame clones only, minus some. The sample yields roughly 250,000 clones, approximately 91% seen once. Sequencing was performed on PBMCs or T cells enriched from blood (not recorded which). Receptors were obtained from a woman between 35 and 50 years old with acute COVID-19.

The chain employs TRBV5-1 and TRBJ1-5, with unresolved D. CDR1 and CDR2 (germline): SGHRS, YFSETQ. CDR3 size: 13 residues. V gave up 0 bases and J gave up 8 bases, with 9 bases separating them. Written as DNA, the CDR3 is TGCGCCAGCAGCTTGGGGTTTAGTGAGCCCCAGCATTTT. Its protein is CASSLGFSEPQHF.

The chain uses TRBV5-1 and TRBJ2-1; no clear D gene. CDR1 and CDR2 from the germline V gene are SGHRS and YFSETQ. Trimming cost V 5 bases and J 4 bases, with 4 bases left between them. The CDR3 spans 11 residues. The CDR3 DNA reads TGCGCCAGCAGGACTTACAATGAGCAGTTCTTC. Translated: CASRTYNEQFF.

The chain employs TRBV5-1 and TRBJ1-2; possibly TRBD1 for D (6 bases). CDR1 is SGHRS, CDR2 YFSETQ, per germline. The CDR3 sequence is 13 residues long. Trimming stripped 5 bases from V and 6 bases from J, with 14 bases between. CDR3 coding DNA: TGCGCCAGCAGGCTCGTGTCAGGGGATGGCTACACCTTC. Translation gives CASRLVSGDGYTF. The whole variable domain, filled in from reference TRBV5-1 and TRBJ1-2, reads KAGVTQTPRYLIKTRGQQVTLSCSPISGHRSVSWYQQTPGQGLQFLFEYFSETQRNKGNFPGRFSGRQFSNSRSEMNVSTLELGDSALYLCASRLVSGDGYTFGSGTRLTVV.

The chain is built from TRBV27 and TRBJ1-1, with 9 bases identical to TRBD1. The germline V gene encodes CDR1 MNHEY and CDR2 SMNVEV (reference sequence). This CDR3 has 15 amino acids. The V segment lost 5 bases and the J segment 2 bases; nucleotides outside the gene matches: 6. The CDR3 protein is CASSTRDRENTEAFF. In DNA, the CDR3 is TGTGCCAGCAGTACCCGGGACAGGGAAAACACTGAAGCTTTCTTT.

The rearrangement uses TRBV6-5 and TRBJ1-6; D remains ambiguous. The CDR3 spans 15 residues. Between the trimmed V and J ends, which lost 0 bases and 6 bases, there was a span of 9 bases. CDR1 is MNHEY and CDR2 is SVGAGI in the germline V gene. This chain's CDR3 is CASSYSGRINSPLHF. The CDR3 DNA reads as TGTGCCAGCAGTTACTCGGGGAGAATTAATTCACCCCTCCACTTT.

The chain combines TRBV12-3 or TRBV12-4 with TRBJ1-3; D ambiguous. Trimming took 3 bases from V and 7 from J, leaving 7 bases between them. The CDR3 runs to 12 residues. The CDR3 protein is CASSFYENTIYF. CDR3 sequence (DNA): TGTGCCAGCAGTTTTTACGAGAACACCATATATTTT.

This rearrangement joins TRBV7-9 to TRBJ2-7; the match to TRBD2 covers 7 bases. The CDR3 sequence is 14 residues long. Unmatched junction bases numbered 4, after V lost 1 base and J lost 4 bases. The germline CDR1 and CDR2 sequences are SEHNR and FQNEAQ (reference sequence). CDR3 amino acids: CASSLGSGGYEQYF. CDR3 DNA sequence: TGTGCCAGCAGCTTAGGGTCGGGAGGATACGAGCAGTACTTC.

This rearrangement joins TRBV16 to TRBJ1-1; the D gene is possibly TRBD1 (5 bases). Germline CDR1 and CDR2: KGHSY and FQNENV. Trimming shortened V by 3 bases and J by 0 bases, and 11 bases separated the two germline ends. The CDR3 totals 15 residues. Written as DNA, the CDR3 is TGTGCCAGCAGCCATTACAGGACGATGAACACTGAAGCTTTCTTT. Protein: CASSHYRTMNTEAFF.

For this clone: The sample has other DNA sequences that encode this CDR3 too. The chain employs TRBV6-1 and TRBJ2-7, with 11 bases that match TRBD1. The CDR3 consists of 15 residues. Unmatched junction bases numbered 3, after V lost 3 bases and J lost 2 bases. CDR1 is MNHNS and CDR2 is SASEGT in the germline V gene. CDR3 DNA sequence: TGTGCCAGCAGTGACCGGACAGGGGGCCCCTACGAGCAGTACTTC. Protein product: CASSDRTGGPYEQYF.

The genes are TRBV5-1 and TRBJ1-6, with a weak D call TRBD1 (5 bases). The CDR3 totals 16 residues. Germline CDR1 SGHRS, CDR2 YFSETQ. V was shortened by 1 base and J by 5 bases, with 13 bases between the two germline ends. As DNA, the CDR3 is TGCGCCAGCAGCTTGAGCGCGGGACGGGATAATTCACCCCTCCACTTT. Amino acids: CASSLSAGRDNSPLHF.

The rearrangement links TRBV5-6 to TRBJ1-4; TRBD1 matches 7 bases. The CDR3 sequence is 16 residues long. Germline V gene lookup returns CDR1 SGHDT and CDR2 YYEEEE. After removal of 1 base from V and 4 bases from J, the junction contained 7 bases not matched to a gene. DNA for the CDR3: TGTGCCAGCAGCTTGCGGGCGACAGGGATTAATGAAAAACTGTTTTTT. Translation: CASSLRATGINEKLFF.

This sequence joins TRBV5-1 and TRBJ2-3; 12 bases line up with TRBD2. The CDR3 extends over 15 amino acids. The germline gives CDR1 SGHRS, CDR2 YFSETQ. V gave up 5 bases and J gave up 6 bases; unmatched junction bases: 7. The DNA of the CDR3 is TGCGCCAGCAGAATCACTAGCGGGGGGTATGATACGCAGTATTTT. It codes for CASRITSGGYDTQYF.

As for this clone: The junction departs from the called germline gene at one end, perhaps through a read error. The CDR3: CASSLEQVPDF. CDR3 bases: TGTGCCAGCAGCTTAGAACAGGTTCCTGACTTC. This chain joins TRBV11-2 and TRBJ2-5; weak D call: TRBD1 (5 bases). The CDR3 has 11 amino acids. Germline values: CDR1 SGHAT, CDR2 FQNNGV.

CDR3 nucleotide sequence: TGTGCCAGCAGCCAATACAGGGGAGTAGATACGCAGTATTTT. Translated, it gives CASSQYRGVDTQYF. This chain links TRBV7-2 with TRBJ2-3, with 7 bases matching TRBD1. This CDR3 region has 14 residues. The germline gives CDR1 SGHTA, CDR2 FQGNSA. J lost 5 bases, V lost 5 bases, and 7 bases had no gene match.

This chain connects TRBV27 to TRBJ2-1, with a tentative D call TRBD1 (5 bases). V lost 0 bases, J lost 5 bases, and 8 bases lay in between. Germline CDR1 and CDR2: MNHEY and SMNVEV (reference sequence). This CDR3 spans 14 amino acids. The CDR3 spells CASSLSDTNNEQFF. Written as DNA, the CDR3 is TGTGCCAGCAGTTTATCGGACACCAACAATGAGCAGTTCTTC.

This clone has only one observation. This sequence joins TRBV2 and TRBJ2-7; the match to TRBD2 covers 7 bases. The length of the CDR3 is 13 residues. After removal of 8 bases from V and 3 bases from J, the junction contained 7 bases not matched to a gene. Germline V CDR1 and CDR2: SNHLY, FYNNEI. DNA for the CDR3: TGTGCCAGCGGTGGGGAGGGTATCTACGAGCAGTACTTC. Residues: CASGGEGIYEQYF.

The chain combines TRBV9 with TRBJ2-3, with 10 bases aligning to TRBD1. Germline V gives CDR1 SGDLS, CDR2 YYNGEE. The V and J ends lost 4 bases and 3 bases, in that order; junction bases with no gene match: 20. This CDR3 is 20 amino acids long. The CDR3 loop is CASSPRQGAPWSGSTDTQYF. CDR3 sequence (DNA): TGTGCCAGCAGCCCCCGACAGGGGGCCCCGTGGAGCGGGAGTACAGATACGCAGTATTTT.

V and J are TRBV4-2 and TRBJ1-2; D gene unclear. V was pared by 0 bases and J by 1 base, with 12 bases between. Germline-derived CDR1 and CDR2 are LGHNA and YNFKEQ. The CDR3 runs 16 residues. The CDR3 DNA follows: TGTGCCAGCAGCCAAGACGAGATGACACTTAACTATGGCTACACCTTC. It codes for CASSQDEMTLNYGYTF.

This clone was detected only once. The chain joins TRBV27 to TRBJ1-4; no definite D call. Per the germline V gene, CDR1 is MNHEY and CDR2 is SMNVEV (reference sequence). V lost 6 bases, J lost 7 bases, and 12 bases lay in between. There are 13 residues in the CDR3. CDR3 coding DNA: TGTGCCAGCAGACCCTTAGAGAGTGAAAAACTGTTTTTT. Translated, it gives CASRPLESEKLFF.

The chain recombines TRBV5-6 with TRBJ2-3, with 11 nucleotides matching TRBD1. J gave up 7 bases and V 4 bases, and 5 bases lay outside the gene matches. There are 14 residues in the CDR3. The germline gives CDR1 SGHDT, CDR2 YYEEEE. CDR3 sequence reads: CASSKDRGRYTQYF. In nucleotides, the CDR3 is TGTGCCAGCAGCAAGGACAGGGGGCGGTATACGCAGTATTTT.

The chain employs TRBV7-9 and TRBJ1-5; 10 bases line up with TRBD1. Germline-derived CDR1 and CDR2 are SEHNR and FQNEAQ (reference sequence). The CDR3 is made up of 15 amino acids. The V segment lost 5 bases and the J segment 7 bases; nucleotides outside the gene matches: 8. The CDR3 spells CASSQGTGAGQPQHF. Here the CDR3 DNA reads TGTGCCAGCAGCCAGGGGACAGGGGCTGGGCAGCCCCAGCATTTT.